These 18 T cell receptor beta chains share one sample of origin, sequenced in a study of T cells in localized non-small cell lung cancer. The method was immunoSEQ multiplex PCR; TCRdb's version includes in-frame clones alone and lacks a portion of them. The profile shows 37,000 or so clones, 75% to 90% of them singletons. This specimen was peripheral blood, taken before any cancer treatment. All receptors derive from a woman aged 35 to 70 with stage I lung adenocarcinoma.

CDR3 region: CAWSVGSFYEQYF. The CDR3 nucleotides are TGTGCCTGGAGTGTGGGAAGTTTTTACGAGCAGTACTTC. The chain links TRBV30 to TRBJ2-7, with D uncertain. Germline loops: CDR1 GTSNPN, CDR2 SVGIG (reference sequence). V was trimmed by 0 bases and J by 4 bases, leaving 10 bases between them. This CDR3 contains 13 residues.

This clone was seen only once. The gene calls are TRBV19 and TRBJ1-2; 7 bases line up with TRBD1. Germline V CDR1 and CDR2: LNHDA, SQIVND (reference sequence). This CDR3 is built from 14 residues. V lost 3 bases, J lost 4 bases, and 5 bases stayed unmatched. The CDR3 spells CASSIAAGGYGYTF. Here the CDR3 DNA reads TGTGCCAGTAGTATTGCGGCAGGGGGCTATGGCTACACCTTC.

This chain joins TRBV7-3 and TRBJ2-5, with 8 bases lining up with TRBD1. The V gene end was trimmed by 5 bases and the J gene end by 4 bases; junction bases not matched to a gene: 3. Germline loops: CDR1 SGHTA, CDR2 FQGTGA. The CDR3 runs to 13 residues. The chain's CDR3 is CASSTDRGETQYF. Here the CDR3 DNA reads TGTGCCAGCAGCACAGACAGGGGAGAGACCCAGTACTTC. Drawing the rest from reference TRBV7-3 and TRBJ2-5, the complete variable domain is GAGVSQTPSNKVTEKGKYVELRCDPISGHTALYWYRQSLGQGPEFLIYFQGTGAADDSGLPNDRFFAVRPEGSVSTLKIQRTERGDSAVYLCASSTDRGETQYFGPGTRLLVL.

Here the CDR3 reads CASSFDGQGGNQPQHF. Here the CDR3 DNA reads TGTGCCAGCAGCTTTGACGGGCAGGGTGGCAATCAGCCCCAGCATTTT. The chain joins TRBV5-4 to TRBJ1-5; possible D gene TRBD1, 5 bases. CDR1 and CDR2 (germline): SGHNT, YYREEE (reference sequence). The CDR3 runs 16 residues. V was cut by 2 bases and J by 2 bases, with 14 bases left in between.

The chain employs TRBV18 and TRBJ2-7; 8 bases are a match to TRBD1. The CDR3 contains 14 residues. The V segment lost 6 bases and the J segment 4 bases; nucleotides outside the gene matches: 8. Per germline, CDR1 KGHSH and CDR2 LQKENI. For the CDR3, the DNA is TGTGCCAGCTCCCCGAGGACAGGGCTATACGAGCAGTACTTC. Amino acids: CASSPRTGLYEQYF.

V is TRBV18 and J is TRBJ1-1, with D possibly being TRBD1 (6 bases). The length of the CDR3 is 14 residues. V lost 6 bases and J lost 3, with 14 bases in between. From germline, CDR1 is KGHSH and CDR2 LQKENI. The CDR3 nucleotides read TGTGCCAGCTCGCAACAGGGAGAGGACACTGAAGCTTTCTTT. Its translation: CASSQQGEDTEAFF.

The chain combines TRBV7-6 with TRBJ2-1, with 9 positions matching TRBD2. Germline trimming cut 0 bases from V and 8 bases from J; bases unmatched to any gene: 5. The CDR3 is made up of 15 amino acids. CDR1 is SGHVS, CDR2 FNYEAQ, per germline. The CDR3 DNA reads as TGTGCCAGCAGCTTAGCTAGCGGGAGTTCCCATGAGCAGTTCTTC. This codes for CASSLASGSSHEQFF.

The chain employs TRBV9 and TRBJ2-2, with 9 bases identical to TRBD2. V was pared by 0 bases and J by 7 bases, with 7 bases of the junction left unmatched. The CDR3 is 16 residues long. Germline V lookup: CDR1 SGDLS, CDR2 YYNGEE. This chain's CDR3 is CASSVGGRESDGELFF. The CDR3 DNA reads as TGTGCCAGCAGCGTAGGCGGGAGGGAGAGTGACGGGGAGCTGTTTTTT.

The chain has TRBV9 and TRBJ2-3; TRBD2 agrees at 15 bases. The V segment lost 4 bases and the J segment 5 bases; nucleotides outside the gene matches: 8. CDR1 and CDR2 (germline): SGDLS, YYNGEE. The CDR3 is 17 residues long. This CDR3 is CASSPPPGLAGGDTQYF. As DNA, the CDR3 is TGTGCCAGCAGCCCCCCCCCGGGACTAGCGGGAGGAGATACGCAGTATTTT.

The rearrangement links TRBV25-1 to TRBJ1-2; D is perhaps TRBD1 (6 bases). Trimming took off 3 bases at V and 4 bases at J, with 12 bases between the two ends. Germline-derived CDR1 and CDR2 are MGHDK and SYGVNS. This CDR3 is built from 14 residues. In DNA, the CDR3 is TGTGCCAGCAGTGACCCCAGGGGTGTCTATGGCTACACCTTC. This gives the protein CASSDPRGVYGYTF.

The CDR3 reads CASSVGGSVPQHF. The CDR3 DNA follows: TGTGCCAGCAGTGTAGGTGGTTCAGTTCCCCAGCATTTT. The chain joins TRBV6-1 to TRBJ1-5; D is ambiguous. Germline assignment: CDR1 MNHNS and CDR2 SASEGT. The CDR3 spans 13 residues. V shed 4 bases and J shed 10 bases, with 14 bases lying between them.

The chain recombines TRBV15 with TRBJ2-2, with D unresolved. V gave up 0 bases and J gave up 5 bases, with 16 bases separating them. The germline CDR1 and CDR2 sequences are LNHNV and YYDKDF (reference sequence). There are 17 residues in the CDR3. In DNA, the CDR3 is TGTGCCACCAGCAGAGATGGTGGCTTTGAAGGGACCGGGGAGCTGTTTTTT. This codes for CATSRDGGFEGTGELFF. The entire variable domain, with the rest obtained from reference TRBV15 and TRBJ2-2, is as follows: DAMVIQNPRYQVTQFGKPVTLSCSQTLNHNVMYWYQQKSSQAPKLLFHYYDKDFNNEADTPDNFQSRRPNTSFCFLDIRSPGLGDTAMYLCATSRDGGFEGTGELFFGEGSRLTVL.

To note about this clone: One end of the junction fails to match germline, which may point to a read error. The chain has TRBV7-7 and TRBJ2-1, with 8 bases matching TRBD2. The CDR3 sequence is 16 residues long. Germline values: CDR1 SSHAT, CDR2 FNYEAQ (reference sequence). CDR3 protein: CASSLKLAEGYNEQFF. DNA of the CDR3: TGTGCTAGCAGCTTAAAACTAGCGGAGGGATACAATGAGCAGTTCTTC.

This chain connects TRBV2 to TRBJ1-4, with unresolved D. This CDR3 has 15 residues. Per germline, CDR1 SNHLY and CDR2 FYNNEI. Trimming took 3 bases from V and 4 from J, leaving 12 bases between them. CDR3 in DNA: TGTGCCAGCAGTGAGCGGCCAGATCATAATGAAAAACTGTTTTTT. Translated, it gives CASSERPDHNEKLFF.

This sequence joins TRBV7-6 and TRBJ1-3; D remains ambiguous. This CDR3 contains 19 residues. From germline, CDR1 is SGHVS and CDR2 FNYEAQ. Trimming cost V 0 bases and J 0 bases, with 18 bases left between them. The CDR3 reads CASSLALYREGISGNTIYF. The CDR3 coding sequence is TGTGCCAGCAGCTTAGCCTTATACCGGGAGGGAATCTCTGGAAACACCATATATTTT.

The chain is built from TRBV28 and TRBJ1-3, with D possibly being TRBD1 (6 bases). V shed 4 bases and J shed 3 bases, with 13 bases lying between them. This CDR3 is 15 amino acids long. Germline V gene data show CDR1 as MDHEN and CDR2 as SYDVKM. The CDR3 here is CASSSQGSGGNTIYF. The CDR3 coding sequence is TGTGCCAGCAGTTCACAGGGTTCAGGTGGAAACACCATATATTTT.

V usage is TRBV7-9 and J usage is TRBJ2-7; D call uncertain. The CDR3 is 14 amino acids. Germline assignment: CDR1 SEHNR and CDR2 FQNEAQ (reference sequence). The V end was cut by 0 bases, the J end by 0 bases, with 6 bases between. CDR3 coding DNA: TGTGCCAGCAGCTTAGCGGGTGTCTCCTACGAGCAGTACTTC. Encoded protein: CASSLAGVSYEQYF. Full variable domain (outside the CDR3, taken from reference TRBV7-9 and TRBJ2-7): DTGVSQNPRHKITKRGQNVTFRCDPISEHNRLYWYRQTLGQGPEFLTYFQNEAQLEKSRLLSDRFSAERPKGSFSTLEIQRTEQGDSAMYLCASSLAGVSYEQYFGPGTRLTVT.

The rearrangement links TRBV5-8 to TRBJ2-7, with unresolved D. The CDR3 runs 15 residues. The V gene lost 1 base and the J gene lost 2 bases, with 13 bases spanning the gap. Germline CDR1 SGHTS, CDR2 YDEGEE. CDR3 coding DNA: TGTGCCAGCAGCTTGCTCTTCACATACACCTACGAGCAGTACTTC. Amino acid sequence: CASSLLFTYTYEQYF.